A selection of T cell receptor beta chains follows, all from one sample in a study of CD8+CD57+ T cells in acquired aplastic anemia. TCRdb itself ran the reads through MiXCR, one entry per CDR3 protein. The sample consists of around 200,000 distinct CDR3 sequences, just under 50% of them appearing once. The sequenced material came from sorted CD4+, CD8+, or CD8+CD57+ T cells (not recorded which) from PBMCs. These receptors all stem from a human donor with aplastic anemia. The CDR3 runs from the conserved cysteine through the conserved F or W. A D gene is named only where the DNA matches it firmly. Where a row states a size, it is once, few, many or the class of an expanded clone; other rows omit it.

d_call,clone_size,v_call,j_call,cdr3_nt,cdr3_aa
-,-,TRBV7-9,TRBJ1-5,TGTGCCAGCAGCTTCTCAGGGATTGGCAATCAGCCCCAGCATTTT,CASSFSGIGNQPQHF
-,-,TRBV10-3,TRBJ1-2,TGTGCCATCAGTGAGCCTGGACGGACCTATGGCTACACCTTC,CAISEPGRTYGYTF
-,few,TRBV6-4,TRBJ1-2,TGTGCCAGCAGGAAGGGGCAAGGAGGCTACACCTTC,CASRKGQGGYTF
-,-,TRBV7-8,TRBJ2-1,TGTGCCAGCAGCTTTGGGACACTATACAATGAGCAGTTCTTC,CASSFGTLYNEQFF
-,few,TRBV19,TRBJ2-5,TGTGCCAGTAATGATGGGGGCGGAGAGACCCAGTACTTC,CASNDGGGETQYF
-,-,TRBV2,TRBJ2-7,TGTGCCAGCAGACAGTTGGGGGGCGAGCAGTACTTC,CASRQLGGEQYF
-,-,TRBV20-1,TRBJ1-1,TGCAGTGCTAGAGATAAGGGGTGGGTAGCTTTCTTT,CSARDKGWVAFF
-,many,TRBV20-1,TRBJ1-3,TGCAGTGCTAGAGATGCGGTCTCTGGAAACACCATATATTTT,CSARDAVSGNTIYF
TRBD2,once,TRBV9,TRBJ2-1,TGTGCCAGCAGCGTAGCGCCCAGCGGGGGGAGCTCCTACAATGAGCAGTTCTTC,CASSVAPSGGSSYNEQFF
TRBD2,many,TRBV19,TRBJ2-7,TGTGCCAGTAGTCCGCGACTAGCGAGCTACGAGCAGTACTTC,CASSPRLASYEQYF
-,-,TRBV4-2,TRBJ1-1,TGTGCCAGCAGCAGAAGGGGCCCCCTTTTTTTGAACACTGAAGCTTTCTTT,CASSRRGPLFLNTEAFF
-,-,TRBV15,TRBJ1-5,TGTGCCACCAGCAGAGACATAAACAATCAGCCCCAGCATTTT,CATSRDINNQPQHF
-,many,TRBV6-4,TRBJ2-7,TGTGCCAGCTCAAACCTCCCCTCCGCTGGCGAGCAGTACTTC,CASSNLPSAGEQYF
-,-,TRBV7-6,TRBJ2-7,TGTGCCAGCAGTGAGACAGGCCATGGTGCCTACGAGCAGTACTTC,CASSETGHGAYEQYF
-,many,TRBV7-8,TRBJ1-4,TGTGCCAGCAGCATTGGACAGACTTCAACTAATGAAAAACTGTTTTTT,CASSIGQTSTNEKLFF
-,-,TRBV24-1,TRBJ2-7,TGTGCCACCAGTGATCCAGGGTTGAGTAACGAGCAGTACTTC,CATSDPGLSNEQYF
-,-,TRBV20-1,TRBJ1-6,TGCAGTGCTATGGGGGGGGTGGTCCCCCGGAAGGGGTTTTATTCACCCCTCCACTTT,CSAMGGVVPRKGFYSPLHF
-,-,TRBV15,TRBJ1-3,TGTGCCACCAGCAGCGACGAGGCGGGGACTGGAAACACCATATATTTT,CATSSDEAGTGNTIYF
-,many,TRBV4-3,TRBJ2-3,TGCGCCAGCAGCCAAGAACCATGGTATACGCAGTATTTT,CASSQEPWYTQYF
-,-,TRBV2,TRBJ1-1,TGTGCCAGCAGTGACGTTCTGAACACTGAAGCTTTCTTT,CASSDVLNTEAFF
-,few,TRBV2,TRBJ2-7,TGTGCCAGCAGTCCGGCAGGGGCCTACGAGCAGTACTTC,CASSPAGAYEQYF
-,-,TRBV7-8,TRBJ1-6,TGTGCCAGCAGTTCTCTAGGCTCCTATAATTCACCCCTCCACTTT,CASSSLGSYNSPLHF
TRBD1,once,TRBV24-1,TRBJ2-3,TGTGCCACCAGGACAGGGGGTTTGGGCACAGATACGCAGTATTTT,CATRTGGLGTDTQYF
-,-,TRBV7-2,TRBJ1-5,TGTGCCAGCAGCTTAAGTCAGACCCAGCCCCAGCATTTT,CASSLSQTQPQHF
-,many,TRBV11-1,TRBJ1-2,TGTGCCAGCAGCGCCACAGGGAGTATACCGTCTAACTATGGCTACACCTTC,CASSATGSIPSNYGYTF
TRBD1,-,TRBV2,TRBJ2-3,TGTGCCAGCAGTGAAGGCAGGGGGTTGACAGATACGCAGTATTTT,CASSEGRGLTDTQYF
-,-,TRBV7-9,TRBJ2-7,TGTGCCAGCAGCTTACGCTTCGAGCAGTACTTC,CASSLRFEQYF
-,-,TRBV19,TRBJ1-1,-,CASTSDRRNTEAFF
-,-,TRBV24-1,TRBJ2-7,TGTGCCTCCAGTGATTCACGGCGGAGCTCCTACAATGAGCAGTACTTC,CASSDSRRSSYNEQYF
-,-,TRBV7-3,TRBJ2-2,TGTGCCAGCAGCTCCGGGATCACCGGGGAGCTGTTTTTT,CASSSGITGELFF
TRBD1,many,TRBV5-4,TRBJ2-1,TGTGCCAGCAGCTGGGGACAGGGACTTGAGCAGTTCTTC,CASSWGQGLEQFF